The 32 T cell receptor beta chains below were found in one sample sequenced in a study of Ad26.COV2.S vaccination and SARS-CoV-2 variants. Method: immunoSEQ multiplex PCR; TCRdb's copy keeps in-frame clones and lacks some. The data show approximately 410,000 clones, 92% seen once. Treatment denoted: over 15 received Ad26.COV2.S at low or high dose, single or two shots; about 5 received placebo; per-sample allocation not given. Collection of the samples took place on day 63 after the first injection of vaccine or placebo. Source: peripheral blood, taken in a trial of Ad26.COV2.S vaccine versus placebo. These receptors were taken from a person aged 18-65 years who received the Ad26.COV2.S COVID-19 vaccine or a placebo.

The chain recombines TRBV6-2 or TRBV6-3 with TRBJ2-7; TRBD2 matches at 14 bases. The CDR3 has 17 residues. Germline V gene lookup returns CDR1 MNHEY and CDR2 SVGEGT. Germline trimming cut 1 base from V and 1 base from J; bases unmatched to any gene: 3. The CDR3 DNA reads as TGTGCCAGCAGTTACTTTGGGACTAGCGGGGGATCCTACGAGCAGTACTTC. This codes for CASSYFGTSGGSYEQYF.

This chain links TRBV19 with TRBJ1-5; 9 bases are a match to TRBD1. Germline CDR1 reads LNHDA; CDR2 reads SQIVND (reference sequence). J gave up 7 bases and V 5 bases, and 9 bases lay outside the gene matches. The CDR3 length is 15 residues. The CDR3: CASSFTGTGKQPQHF. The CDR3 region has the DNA TGTGCCAGTAGTTTCACCGGGACAGGGAAACAGCCCCAGCATTTT.

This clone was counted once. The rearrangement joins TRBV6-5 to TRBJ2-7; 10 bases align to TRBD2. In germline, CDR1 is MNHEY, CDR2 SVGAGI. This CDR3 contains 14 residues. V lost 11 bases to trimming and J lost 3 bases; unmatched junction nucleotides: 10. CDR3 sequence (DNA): TGTGCCGGAGCGATCGAGCGGGGGGGCTACGAGCAGTACTTC. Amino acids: CAGAIERGGYEQYF.

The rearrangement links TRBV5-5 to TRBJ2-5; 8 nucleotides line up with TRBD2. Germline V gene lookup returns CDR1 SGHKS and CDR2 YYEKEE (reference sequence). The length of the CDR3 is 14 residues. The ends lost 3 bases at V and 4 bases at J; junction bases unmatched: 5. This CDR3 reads CASSSRGGPETQYF. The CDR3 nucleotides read TGTGCCAGCAGCTCCCGGGGGGGCCCAGAGACCCAGTACTTC.

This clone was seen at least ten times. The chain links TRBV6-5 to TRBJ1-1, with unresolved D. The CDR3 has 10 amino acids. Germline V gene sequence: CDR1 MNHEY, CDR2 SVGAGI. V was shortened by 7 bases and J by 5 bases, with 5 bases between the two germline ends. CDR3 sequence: CASKRTEAFF. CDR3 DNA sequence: TGTGCCAGCAAGAGGACTGAAGCTTTCTTT.

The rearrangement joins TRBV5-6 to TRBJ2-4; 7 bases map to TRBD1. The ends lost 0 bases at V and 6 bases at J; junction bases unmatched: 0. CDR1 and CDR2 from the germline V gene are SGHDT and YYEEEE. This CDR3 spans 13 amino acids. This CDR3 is CASSLGQGNIQYF. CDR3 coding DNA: TGTGCCAGCAGCTTGGGACAGGGAAACATTCAGTACTTC.

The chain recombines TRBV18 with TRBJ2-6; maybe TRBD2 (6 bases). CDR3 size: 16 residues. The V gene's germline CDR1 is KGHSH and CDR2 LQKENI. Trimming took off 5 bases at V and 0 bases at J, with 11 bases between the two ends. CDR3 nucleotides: TGTGCCAGCTCAACCGGAGGGTCCTCTGGGGCCAACGTCCTGACTTTC. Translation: CASSTGGSSGANVLTF.

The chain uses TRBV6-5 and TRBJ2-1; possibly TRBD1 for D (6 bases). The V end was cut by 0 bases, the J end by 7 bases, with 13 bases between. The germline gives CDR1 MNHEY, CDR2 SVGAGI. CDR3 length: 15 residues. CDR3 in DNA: TGTGCCAGCAGTTACTCGAACAGGGTTCGGAATGAGCAGTTCTTC. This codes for CASSYSNRVRNEQFF.

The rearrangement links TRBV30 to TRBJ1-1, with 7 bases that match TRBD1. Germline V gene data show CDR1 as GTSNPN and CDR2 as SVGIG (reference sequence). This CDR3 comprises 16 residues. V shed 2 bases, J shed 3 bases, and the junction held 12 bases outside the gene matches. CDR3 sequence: CAWSQDRLFIDTEAFF. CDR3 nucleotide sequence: TGTGCCTGGAGTCAGGACAGGTTATTTATCGACACTGAAGCTTTCTTT.

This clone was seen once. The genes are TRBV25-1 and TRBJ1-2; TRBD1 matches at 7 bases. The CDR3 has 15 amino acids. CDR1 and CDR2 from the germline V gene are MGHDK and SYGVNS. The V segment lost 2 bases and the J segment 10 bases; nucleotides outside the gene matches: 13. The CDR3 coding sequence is TGTGCCAGCAGTGAAATAACGCAGGGGACAGATGACTACACCTTC. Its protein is CASSEITQGTDDYTF.

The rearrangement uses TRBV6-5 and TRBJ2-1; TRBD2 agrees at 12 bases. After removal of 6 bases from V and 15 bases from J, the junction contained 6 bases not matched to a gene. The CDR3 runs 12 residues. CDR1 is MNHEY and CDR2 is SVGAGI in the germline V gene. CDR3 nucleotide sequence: TGTGCCAGCAGCACACTAGCGGGGGGTGCGTTCTTC. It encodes CASSTLAGGAFF.

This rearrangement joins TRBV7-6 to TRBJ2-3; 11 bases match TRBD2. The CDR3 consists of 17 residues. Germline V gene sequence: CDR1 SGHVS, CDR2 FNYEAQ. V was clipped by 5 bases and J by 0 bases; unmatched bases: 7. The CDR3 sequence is CASSLGTSGSSTDTQYF. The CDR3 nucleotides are TGTGCCAGCAGCCTTGGGACTAGCGGATCTAGCACAGATACGCAGTATTTT.

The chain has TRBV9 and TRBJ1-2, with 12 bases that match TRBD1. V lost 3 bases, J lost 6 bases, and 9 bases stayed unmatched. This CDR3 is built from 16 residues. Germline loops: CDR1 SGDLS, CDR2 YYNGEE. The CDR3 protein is CASSGSGTGGRNGYTF. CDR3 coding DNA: TGTGCCAGCAGCGGATCCGGGACAGGGGGCCGGAATGGCTACACCTTC.

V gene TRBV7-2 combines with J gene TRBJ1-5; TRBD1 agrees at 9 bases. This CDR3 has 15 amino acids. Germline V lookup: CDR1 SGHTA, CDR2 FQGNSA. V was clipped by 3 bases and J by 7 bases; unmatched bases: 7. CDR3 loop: CASSLAGTGIQPQHF. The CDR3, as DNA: TGTGCCAGCAGCTTGGCCGGGACAGGGATACAGCCCCAGCATTTT.

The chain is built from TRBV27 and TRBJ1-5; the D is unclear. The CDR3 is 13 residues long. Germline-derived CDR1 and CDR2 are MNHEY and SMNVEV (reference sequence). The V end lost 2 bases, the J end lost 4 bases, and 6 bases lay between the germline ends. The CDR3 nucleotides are TGTGCCAGCAGTTTAGACGTAAATCAGCCCCAGCATTTT. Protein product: CASSLDVNQPQHF.

DNA for the CDR3: TGTGCCAGCTCACCCCGGACAGGGCCATGGGGCAATGAGCAGTTCTTC. This encodes CASSPRTGPWGNEQFF. J is TRBJ2-1 and V is TRBV18, with 8 bases that match TRBD1. Germline V lookup: CDR1 KGHSH, CDR2 LQKENI. The CDR3 spans 16 residues. Trimming cost V 3 bases and J 6 bases; bases outside gene matches: 10. Full variable domain (outside the CDR3, taken from reference TRBV18 and TRBJ2-1): NAGVMQNPRHLVRRRGQEARLRCSPMKGHSHVYWYRQLPEEGLKFMVYLQKENIIDESGMPKERFSAEFPKEGPSILRIQQVVRGDSAAYFCASSPRTGPWGNEQFFGPGTRLTVL.

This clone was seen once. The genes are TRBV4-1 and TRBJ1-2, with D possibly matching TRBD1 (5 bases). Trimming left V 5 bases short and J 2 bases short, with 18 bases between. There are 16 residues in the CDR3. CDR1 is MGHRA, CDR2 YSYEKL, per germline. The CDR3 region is CASSAPGRELNYGYTF. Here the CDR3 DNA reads TGCGCCAGCAGCGCCCCAGGGAGGGAACTAAACTATGGCTACACCTTC.

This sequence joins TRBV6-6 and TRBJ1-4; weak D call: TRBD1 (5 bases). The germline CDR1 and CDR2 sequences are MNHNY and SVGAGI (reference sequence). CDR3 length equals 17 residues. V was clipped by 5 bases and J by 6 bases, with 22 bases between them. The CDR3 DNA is TGTGCCAGCAGTCCTCTTCCCCACAGGCCGGGGGATGAAAAACTGTTTTTT. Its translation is CASSPLPHRPGDEKLFF.

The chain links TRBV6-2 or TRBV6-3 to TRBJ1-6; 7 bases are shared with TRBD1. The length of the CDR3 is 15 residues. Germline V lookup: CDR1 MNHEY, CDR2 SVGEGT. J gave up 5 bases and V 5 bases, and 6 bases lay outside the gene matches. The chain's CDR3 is CASSLWTGDNSPLHF. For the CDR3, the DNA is TGTGCCAGCAGTCTATGGACAGGAGATAATTCACCCCTCCACTTT.

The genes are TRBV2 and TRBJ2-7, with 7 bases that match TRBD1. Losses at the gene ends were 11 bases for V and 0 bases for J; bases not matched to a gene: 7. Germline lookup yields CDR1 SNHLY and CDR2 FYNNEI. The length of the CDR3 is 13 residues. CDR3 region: CASLTGSSYEQYF. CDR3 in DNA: TGTGCCTCTCTGACAGGGAGCTCCTACGAGCAGTACTTC.

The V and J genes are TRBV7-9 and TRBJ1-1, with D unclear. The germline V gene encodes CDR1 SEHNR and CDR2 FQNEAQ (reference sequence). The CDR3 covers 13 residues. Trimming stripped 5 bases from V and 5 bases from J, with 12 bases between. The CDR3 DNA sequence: TGTGCCAGCAGCCAACCGACGGGGACTGAAGCTTTCTTT. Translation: CASSQPTGTEAFF.

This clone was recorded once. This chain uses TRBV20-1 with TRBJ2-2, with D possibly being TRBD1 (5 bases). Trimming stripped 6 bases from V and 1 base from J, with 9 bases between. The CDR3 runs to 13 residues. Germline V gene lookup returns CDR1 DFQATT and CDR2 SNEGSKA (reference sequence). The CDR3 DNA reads TGCAGTGCAAGTACAGGGAACACCGGGGAGCTGTTTTTT. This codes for CSASTGNTGELFF.

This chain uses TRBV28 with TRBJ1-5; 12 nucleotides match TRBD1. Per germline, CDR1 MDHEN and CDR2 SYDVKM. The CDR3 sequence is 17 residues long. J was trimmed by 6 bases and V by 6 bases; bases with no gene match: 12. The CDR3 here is CASRTGQGARGGQPQHF. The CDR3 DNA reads TGTGCCAGCAGGACGGGACAGGGGGCCCGAGGGGGTCAGCCCCAGCATTTT.

CDR3 DNA sequence: TGTGCCAGCAGCCCCCGGGACAGGGGAATTAACGACGAGCAGTACTTC. This sequence encodes CASSPRDRGINDEQYF. V is TRBV7-9 and J is TRBJ2-7; 10 nucleotides match TRBD1. V lost 5 bases, J lost 5 bases, and 12 bases stayed unmatched. Germline CDR1 and CDR2: SEHNR and FQNEAQ (reference sequence). CDR3 length: 16 amino acids.

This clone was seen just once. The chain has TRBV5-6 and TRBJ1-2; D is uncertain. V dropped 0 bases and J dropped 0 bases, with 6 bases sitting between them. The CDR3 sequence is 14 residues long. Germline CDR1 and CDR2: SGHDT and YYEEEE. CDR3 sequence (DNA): TGTGCCAGCAGCTTGGACAGTCCTAACTATGGCTACACCTTC. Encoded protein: CASSLDSPNYGYTF.

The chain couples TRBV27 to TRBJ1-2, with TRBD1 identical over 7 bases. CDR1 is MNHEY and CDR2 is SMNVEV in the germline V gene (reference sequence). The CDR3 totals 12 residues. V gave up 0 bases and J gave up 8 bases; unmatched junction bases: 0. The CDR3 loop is CASSLSGGGYTF. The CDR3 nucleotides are TGTGCCAGCAGTTTATCAGGGGGCGGCTACACCTTC.

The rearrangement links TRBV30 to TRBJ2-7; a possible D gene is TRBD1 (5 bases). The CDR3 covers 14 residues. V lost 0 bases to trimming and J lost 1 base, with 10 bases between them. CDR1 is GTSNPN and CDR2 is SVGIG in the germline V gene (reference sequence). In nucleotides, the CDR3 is TGTGCCTGGAGTGTAGGGGAAGGGTCCTACGAGCAGTACTTC. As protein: CAWSVGEGSYEQYF.

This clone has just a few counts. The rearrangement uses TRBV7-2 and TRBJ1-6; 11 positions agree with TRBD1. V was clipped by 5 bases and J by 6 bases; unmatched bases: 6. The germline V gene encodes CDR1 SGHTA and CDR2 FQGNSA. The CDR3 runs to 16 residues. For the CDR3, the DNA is TGTGCCAGCAGCCCTCGCGGGACAGGGGGTAATTCACCCCTCCACTTT. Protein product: CASSPRGTGGNSPLHF.

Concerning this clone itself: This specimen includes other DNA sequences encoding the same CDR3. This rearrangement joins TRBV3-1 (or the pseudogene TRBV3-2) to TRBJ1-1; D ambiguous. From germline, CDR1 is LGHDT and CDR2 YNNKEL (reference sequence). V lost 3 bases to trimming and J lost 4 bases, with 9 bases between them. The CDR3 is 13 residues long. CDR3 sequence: CASSQVGGTEAFF. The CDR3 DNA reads TGTGCCAGCAGCCAGGTAGGAGGCACTGAAGCTTTCTTT.

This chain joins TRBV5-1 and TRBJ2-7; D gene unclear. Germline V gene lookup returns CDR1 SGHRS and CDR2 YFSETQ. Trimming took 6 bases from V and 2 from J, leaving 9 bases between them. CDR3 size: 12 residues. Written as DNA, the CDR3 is TGCGCCAGCAATGACCCCCCCTACGAGCAGTACTTC. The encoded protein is CASNDPPYEQYF.

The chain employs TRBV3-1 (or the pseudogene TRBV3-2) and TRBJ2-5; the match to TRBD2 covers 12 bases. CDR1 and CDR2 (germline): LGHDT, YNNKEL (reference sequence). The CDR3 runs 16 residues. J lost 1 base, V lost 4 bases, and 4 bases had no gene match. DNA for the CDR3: TGTGCCAGCAGCCCCCCGACTAGCGGGGGCCAAGAGACCCAGTACTTC. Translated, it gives CASSPPTSGGQETQYF.

CDR3 in DNA: TGTGCCAGCAGCCAATTTTCACGGGGCACCGGGGAGCTGTTTTTT. Translation gives CASSQFSRGTGELFF. This sequence joins TRBV11-2 and TRBJ2-2, with D possibly being TRBD2 (5 bases). V was trimmed by 5 bases and J by 4 bases, leaving 14 bases between them. CDR1 and CDR2 from the germline V gene are SGHAT and FQNNGV. This CDR3 region has 15 residues.